The clone carrying this T cell receptor (beta chain) was detected only a few times. This entry is derived from a study of beta chain features in type 1 diabetes. The sequenced template was cDNA made from the entire isolated RNA. The data were produced by immunoSEQ multiplex PCR, yet TCRdb's version contains in-frame clones alone and is incomplete. The sample contains roughly 500,000 clones, about an eighth of which appear only once. V was pared by 5 bases and J by 0 bases, with 15 bases between. The CDR3 runs to 15 residues. The germline gives CDR1 SGHNT, CDR2 YYREEE (reference sequence). This sequence originates from a woman aged 18-29 years in good health. The gene calls are TRBV5-4 and TRBJ2-7, with D possibly matching TRBD2 (6 bases). Sequencing was performed on naive CD4+ T cells from blood. For the CDR3, the DNA is TGTGCCAGCAGAGAGGACGCGGGAACCTCCTACGAGCAGTACGTC. It encodes CASREDAGTSYEQYV.